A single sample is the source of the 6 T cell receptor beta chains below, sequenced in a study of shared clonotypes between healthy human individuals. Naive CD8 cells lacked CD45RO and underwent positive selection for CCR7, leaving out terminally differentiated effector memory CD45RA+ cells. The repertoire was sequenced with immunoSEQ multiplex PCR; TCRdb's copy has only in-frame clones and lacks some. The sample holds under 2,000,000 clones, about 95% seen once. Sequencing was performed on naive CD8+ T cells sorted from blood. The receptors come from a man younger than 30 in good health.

This CDR3 reads CASREGQSFYEQYF. DNA for the CDR3: TGCGCCAGCAGGGAGGGACAGAGCTTCTACGAGCAGTACTTC. The rearrangement joins TRBV10-2 to TRBJ2-7; possible D gene TRBD1, 7 bases. The CDR3 is made up of 14 amino acids. CDR1 is WSHSY and CDR2 is SAAADI in the germline V gene. Trimming left V 6 bases short and J 3 bases short, with 15 bases between.

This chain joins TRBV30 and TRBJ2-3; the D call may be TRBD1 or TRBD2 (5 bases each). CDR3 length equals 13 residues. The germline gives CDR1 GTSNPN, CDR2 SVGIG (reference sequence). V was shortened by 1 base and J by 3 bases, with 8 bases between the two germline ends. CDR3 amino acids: CAWSDGATDTQYF. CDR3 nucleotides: TGTGCCTGGAGTGACGGGGCAACAGATACGCAGTATTTT.

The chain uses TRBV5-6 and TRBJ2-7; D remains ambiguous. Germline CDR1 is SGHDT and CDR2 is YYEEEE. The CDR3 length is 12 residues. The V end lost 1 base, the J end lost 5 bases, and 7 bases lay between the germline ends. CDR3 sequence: CASSLSLDEQYF. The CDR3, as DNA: TGTGCCAGCAGCTTGAGCTTAGACGAGCAGTACTTC.

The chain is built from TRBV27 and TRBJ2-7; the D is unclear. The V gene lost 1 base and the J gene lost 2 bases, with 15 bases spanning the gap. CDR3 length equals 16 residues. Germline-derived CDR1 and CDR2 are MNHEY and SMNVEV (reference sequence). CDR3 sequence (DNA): TGTGCCAGCAGTTTATTAGTGACCACCTTCCCCTACGAGCAGTACTTC. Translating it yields CASSLLVTTFPYEQYF.

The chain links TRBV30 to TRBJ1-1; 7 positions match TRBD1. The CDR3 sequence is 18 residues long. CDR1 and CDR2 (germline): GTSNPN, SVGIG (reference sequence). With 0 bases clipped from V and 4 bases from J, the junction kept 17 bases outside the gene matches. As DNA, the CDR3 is TGTGCCTGGAGTGTACGCTATCAGGGGGAGGGCCTGGGCACTGAAGCTTTCTTT. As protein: CAWSVRYQGEGLGTEAFF.

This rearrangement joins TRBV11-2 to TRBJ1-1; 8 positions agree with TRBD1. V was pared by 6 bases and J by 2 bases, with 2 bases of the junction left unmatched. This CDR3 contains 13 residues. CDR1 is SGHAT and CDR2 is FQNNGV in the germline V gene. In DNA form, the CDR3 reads TGTGCCAGCAGACCAGGGGGCAACACTGAAGCTTTCTTT. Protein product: CASRPGGNTEAFF.